The rows below give T cell receptor beta chains drawn from one sample of a study of T cell repertoires in cytomegalovirus infection. TCRdb recomputed calls from the reads with MiXCR, one row per CDR3 protein. The sample includes around 570,000 distinct CDR3 sequences, around two fifths of them seen just once. For these TCRs, the target antigens are not known. The source material was cultured PBMCs, sampled from culture after CMV antigen stimulation. All receptors come from a human donor in good health (CMV status not recorded). Some clones in this sample may be carry-over from other donors' samples. Each CDR3 is given with its conserved first and last residue. A D gene is named only where the DNA matches it firmly. Clone size appears in some rows only: once, few, many, or a class for an expanded clone.

TRBV7-2	NA	TRBJ2-1	TRBD1	CASSLAGQGRYEQFF	TGTGCCAGCAGCTTAGCGGGACAGGGAAGGTATGAGCAGTTCTTC
TRBV7-2	NA	TRBJ2-3	NA	CASSLTGASDTQYF	TGTGCCAGCAGCTTAACGGGGGCGTCCGATACGCAGTATTTT
TRBV7-2	NA	TRBJ1-3	TRBD1	CASSSTGVGNTIYF	TGTGCCAGCAGCTCGACAGGGGTCGGAAACACCATATATTTT
TRBV5-1	NA	TRBJ2-5	TRBD1	CASSYPGQGRETQYF	TGCGCCAGCAGCTATCCGGGACAGGGGAGAGAGACCCAGTACTTC
TRBV12-3/TRBV12-4	NA	TRBJ2-2	NA	CASSYWTAHTGELFF	TGTGCCAGCAGTTATTGGACAGCCCACACCGGGGAGCTGTTTTTT
TRBV10-3	few	TRBJ2-1	NA	CAISESKEIYNEQFF	TGTGCCATCAGTGAGTCCAAGGAGATCTACAATGAGCAGTTCTTC
TRBV7-2	few	TRBJ2-3	TRBD2	CASSMTSGRGADTQYF	TGTGCCAGCAGCATGACTAGCGGGAGGGGGGCGGATACGCAGTATTTT
TRBV29-1	few	TRBJ2-6	NA	CSARYSSGANVLTF	TGCAGCGCCCGATACAGCTCTGGGGCCAACGTCCTGACTTTC
TRBV7-2	many	TRBJ1-1	TRBD1	CASSSGQGLNTEAFF	TGTGCCAGCAGCTCCGGACAGGGACTGAACACTGAAGCTTTCTTT
TRBV20-1	few	TRBJ1-1	TRBD1	CSAGTGLNTEAFF	TGCAGTGCCGGGACAGGGTTGAACACTGAAGCTTTCTTT
TRBV7-9	few	TRBJ2-7	TRBD1	CASSRWDRGIFEQYF	TGTGCCAGCAGCCGCTGGGACAGGGGAATATTCGAGCAGTACTTC
TRBV19	few	TRBJ1-5	TRBD1	CASRPTGGLRQPQHF	TGTGCCAGTAGGCCGACAGGGGGGCTGCGTCAGCCCCAGCATTTT
TRBV10-2	NA	TRBJ2-2	TRBD2	CASSGGAGVTGELFF	TGCGCCAGCAGTGGAGGAGCGGGAGTTACCGGGGAGCTGTTTTTT
TRBV7-8	few	TRBJ2-5	NA	CASSSRGAGAGLYQETQYF	TGTGCCAGCAGCTCCCGTGGGGCGGGGGCGGGGTTGTACCAAGAGACCCAGTACTTC
TRBV18	NA	TRBJ2-3	NA	CASSPPDTSVTQYF	TGTGCCAGCTCACCACCGGATACTAGTGTTACGCAGTATTTT
TRBV7-6	few	TRBJ2-1	NA	CASSLVWDNEQFF	TGTGCCAGCAGCTTAGTGTGGGACAATGAGCAGTTCTTC
TRBV27	few	TRBJ1-2	NA	CASKMNFGTPDGYTF	TGTGCCAGCAAGATGAACTTCGGGACACCGGACGGCTACACCTTC
TRBV19	NA	TRBJ2-1	NA	CASSPQPASGKYNEQFF	TGTGCCAGTAGTCCTCAACCGGCGAGCGGAAAGTACAATGAGCAGTTCTTC
TRBV6-2/TRBV6-3	NA	TRBJ2-7	NA	CASSYAGQNYEQYF	TGTGCCAGCAGTTACGCGGGACAGAACTACGAGCAGTACTTC
TRBV28	NA	TRBJ2-3	NA	CASSLIPRQDTQYF	TGTGCCAGCAGTTTAATACCCCGCCAAGATACGCAGTATTTT
TRBV29-1	few	TRBJ2-1	TRBD2	CSVEGSGGHLNEQFF	TGCAGCGTTGAAGGTAGCGGGGGACATCTTAATGAGCAGTTCTTC
TRBV11-2	NA	TRBJ2-7	TRBD2	CASSFSRGTYEQYF	TGTGCCAGCAGCTTCTCGCGGGGGACCTACGAGCAGTACTTC
TRBV2	few	TRBJ2-3	NA	CASSRAPGGTDTQYF	TGTGCCAGCAGTCGAGCTCCTGGCGGCACAGATACGCAGTATTTT
TRBV7-2	few	TRBJ2-3	NA	CASSSTRDPSTDTQYF	TGTGCCAGCAGCTCGACTCGGGACCCAAGCACAGATACGCAGTATTTT
TRBV12-3/TRBV12-4	NA	TRBJ2-2	NA	CASTHQGYTGELFF	TGTGCCAGCACCCACCAGGGTTACACCGGGGAGCTGTTTTTT
TRBV7-2	NA	TRBJ1-2	NA	CAARGRANYGYTF	TGTGCGGCCCGGGGGAGGGCTAACTATGGCTACACCTTC
TRBV19	NA	TRBJ1-2	TRBD1	CASSPRQGAWYGYTF	TGTGCCAGTAGTCCCCGACAGGGGGCTTGGTATGGCTACACCTTC
TRBV5-6	NA	TRBJ2-1	NA	CASSTPFQGSYNEQFF	TGTGCCAGCAGCACCCCCTTTCAGGGCTCCTACAATGAGCAGTTCTTC
TRBV7-7	few	TRBJ2-2	TRBD2	CASSLGLAETGGELFF	TGTGCCAGCAGCCTGGGACTAGCGGAGACAGGCGGGGAGCTGTTTTTT
TRBV12-5	few	TRBJ2-1	TRBD1	CASGWQDRGLYNEQFF	TGTGCTAGTGGTTGGCAGGACAGGGGACTATACAATGAGCAGTTCTTC
TRBV7-8	NA	TRBJ2-7	TRBD1	CASRAPGTGVVEQYF	TGTGCCAGCAGAGCTCCCGGGACAGGCGTAGTGGAGCAGTACTTC
TRBV20-1	few	TRBJ1-5	NA	CSASWELDQPQHF	TGCAGTGCTTCCTGGGAGCTCGATCAGCCCCAGCATTTT
TRBV7-2	few	TRBJ1-4	NA	CASSLGVSPNEKLFF	TGTGCCAGCAGCTTAGGGGTCAGCCCGAATGAAAAACTGTTTTTT
TRBV10-3	NA	TRBJ2-3	TRBD2	CAISGSGRAASSTDTQYF	TGTGCCATCAGTGGATCCGGGAGGGCGGCCTCTAGCACAGATACGCAGTATTTT
TRBV7-2	many	TRBJ2-1	NA	CASSEQVSSYNEQFF	TGTGCCAGCAGCGAACAGGTGAGCTCCTACAATGAGCAGTTCTTC
TRBV19	NA	TRBJ1-2	NA	CASSVTLGIGGYTF	TGTGCCAGTAGTGTCACCCTAGGTATAGGTGGCTACACCTTC
TRBV6-8	NA	TRBJ1-2	TRBD1	CASSYRGTGYGYTF	TGTGCCAGCAGCTACAGGGGGACGGGCTATGGCTACACCTTC
TRBV6-6	NA	TRBJ2-5	NA	CASSYPGLTETQYF	TGTGCCAGCAGCTACCCTGGACTGACGGAGACCCAGTACTTC
TRBV5-1	few	TRBJ2-2	TRBD2	CASSFATSDTGELFF	TGCGCCAGCAGCTTCGCCACTAGCGACACCGGGGAGCTGTTTTTT
TRBV4-1	NA	TRBJ2-6	TRBD2	CASSQAPSGYLSGANVLTF	TGCGCCAGCAGCCAAGCCCCTAGCGGCTACCTCTCTGGGGCCAACGTCCTGACTTTC
TRBV5-1	NA	TRBJ2-7	NA	CASSWGGTYSYEQYF	TGCGCCAGCAGTTGGGGCGGAACTTATTCCTACGAGCAGTACTTC
TRBV12-3/TRBV12-4	NA	TRBJ2-1	NA	CASSFSPSRGEQFF	TGTGCCAGCAGTTTTAGTCCTAGTCGCGGTGAGCAGTTCTTC